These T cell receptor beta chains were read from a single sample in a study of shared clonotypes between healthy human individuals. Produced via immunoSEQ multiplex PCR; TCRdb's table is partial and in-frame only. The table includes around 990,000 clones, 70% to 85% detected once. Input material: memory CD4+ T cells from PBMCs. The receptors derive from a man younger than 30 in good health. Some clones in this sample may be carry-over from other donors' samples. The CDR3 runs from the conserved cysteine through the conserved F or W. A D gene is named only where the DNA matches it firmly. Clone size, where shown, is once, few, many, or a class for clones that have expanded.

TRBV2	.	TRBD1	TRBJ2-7	CASSLDRGRGEQYF	TGTGCCAGCAGTCTAGACAGGGGTCGGGGCGAGCAGTACTTC
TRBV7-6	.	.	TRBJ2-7	CASSLETGSSYEQYF	TGTGCCAGCAGCTTAGAAACCGGGTCCTCCTACGAGCAGTACTTC
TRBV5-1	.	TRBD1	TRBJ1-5	CASSSLKPGQGGQPQHF	TGCGCCAGCAGCTCCCTAAAGCCCGGACAGGGGGGACAGCCCCAGCATTTT
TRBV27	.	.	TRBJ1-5	CASSSQGQSNQPQHF	TGTGCCAGCAGTTCCCAGGGGCAGAGCAATCAGCCCCAGCATTTT
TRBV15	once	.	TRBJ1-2	CATSITGNYGYTF	TGTGCCACCAGCATAACAGGAAACTATGGCTACACCTTC
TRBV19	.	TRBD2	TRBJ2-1	CASSPGAGGSFPFF	TGTGCCAGTAGCCCCGGAGCGGGAGGCTCCTTTCCGTTCTTC
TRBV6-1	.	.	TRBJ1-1	CASSRGIVRDTEAFF	TGTGCCAGTAGTAGGGGAATAGTTCGGGACACTGAAGCTTTCTTT
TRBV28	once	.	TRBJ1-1	CASSAGTVNTEAFF	TGTGCCAGCAGCGCCGGGACCGTGAACACTGAAGCTTTCTTT
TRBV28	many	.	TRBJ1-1	CASSSPGRGEAFF	TGTGCCAGCAGTTCCCCGGGGCGAGGTGAAGCTTTCTTT
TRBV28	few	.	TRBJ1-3	CASSLTAGNTIYF	TGTGCCAGCAGCCTAACGGCTGGAAACACCATATATTTT
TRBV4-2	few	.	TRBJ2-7	CASSQEIDSSYEQYF	TGTGCCAGCAGCCAAGAAATAGACAGCTCCTACGAGCAGTACTTC
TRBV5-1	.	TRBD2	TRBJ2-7	CASSATSGRPREQYF	TGCGCCAGCAGCGCGACTAGCGGGAGGCCACGCGAGCAGTACTTC
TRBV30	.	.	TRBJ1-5	CAWSRQGDQPQHF	TGTGCCTGGAGTCGGCAGGGCGATCAGCCCCAGCATTTT
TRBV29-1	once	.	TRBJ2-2	CSVPEANTGELFF	TGCAGCGTTCCGGAAGCGAACACCGGGGAGCTGTTTTTT
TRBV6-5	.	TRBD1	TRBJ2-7	CASRPGQNYEQYF	TGTGCCAGCAGGCCGGGACAGAACTACGAGCAGTACTTC
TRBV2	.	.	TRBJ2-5	CASSELQKETQYF	TGTGCCAGCAGTGAATTGCAAAAAGAGACCCAGTACTTC
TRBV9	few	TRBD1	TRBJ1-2	CASSQRTGGGYGYTF	TGTGCCAGCAGCCAGAGGACAGGGGGAGGCTATGGCTACACCTTC
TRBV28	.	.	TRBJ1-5	CASSPASGGQQPQHF	TGTGCCAGCAGTCCCGCCTCGGGGGGGCAGCAGCCCCAGCATTTT
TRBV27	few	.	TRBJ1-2	CASSNSRLESRRYTF	TGTGCCAGCAGCAATTCCCGGTTGGAGTCGAGGCGCTACACCTTC
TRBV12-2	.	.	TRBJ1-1	CASRLITGRLWDTEAFF	TGTGCAAGTCGCTTAATCACAGGGCGCTTATGGGACACTGAAGCTTTCTTT
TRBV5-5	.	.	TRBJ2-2	CASSLVPYYTGELFF	TGTGCCAGCAGCTTGGTCCCTTACTACACCGGGGAGCTGTTTTTT
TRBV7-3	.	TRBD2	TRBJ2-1	CASSQGLAGVNEQFF	TGTGCCAGCAGCCAAGGACTAGCGGGGGTGAATGAGCAGTTCTTC
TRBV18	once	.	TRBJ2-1	CASSHPTESNEQFF	TGTGCCAGCTCGCACCCGACAGAGAGCAATGAGCAGTTCTTC
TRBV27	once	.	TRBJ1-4	CASSLAGRGNEKLFF	TGTGCCAGCAGTTTAGCCGGACGGGGAAATGAAAAACTGTTTTTT
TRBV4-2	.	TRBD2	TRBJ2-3	CASSQVVAGGTDTQYF	TGTGCCAGCAGCCAAGTCGTAGCGGGAGGAACAGATACGCAGTATTTT
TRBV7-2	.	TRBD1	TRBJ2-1	CASSFVGQGPYNEQFF	TGTGCCAGCAGCTTTGTAGGACAGGGTCCTTACAATGAGCAGTTCTTC
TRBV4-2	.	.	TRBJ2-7	CASRMGAGSSYEQYF	TGTGCCAGCAGGATGGGCGCGGGCAGCTCCTACGAGCAGTACTTC
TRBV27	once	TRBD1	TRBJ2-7	CASSLLGGAGFSYEQYF	TGTGCCAGCAGTTTATTAGGGGGCGCCGGGTTCTCCTACGAGCAGTACTTC
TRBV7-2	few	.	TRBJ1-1	CASSLRQRSEAFF	TGTGCCAGCAGCTTAAGACAGCGCTCCGAAGCTTTCTTT
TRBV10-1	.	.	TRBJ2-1	CASSAARGNEQFF	TGCGCCAGCAGTGCGGCAAGGGGAAATGAGCAGTTCTTC
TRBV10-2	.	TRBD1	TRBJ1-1	CASSGQANTEAFF	TGCGCCAGCAGCGGACAGGCGAACACTGAAGCTTTCTTT
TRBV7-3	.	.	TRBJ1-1	CASSPTPNAEAFF	TGTGCCAGCAGCCCGACGCCGAACGCTGAAGCTTTCTTT
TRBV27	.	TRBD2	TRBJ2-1	CASRDRLAGGFEQFF	TGTGCCAGCAGAGACCGACTAGCGGGAGGGTTTGAGCAGTTCTTC
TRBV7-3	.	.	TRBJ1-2	CASSLSPVAGEVYGYTF	TGTGCCAGCAGCTTAAGTCCGGTGGCAGGGGAGGTCTATGGCTACACCTTC
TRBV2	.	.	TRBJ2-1	CGGGGRWYNEQFF	TGCGGGGGCGGCGGGAGATGGTACAATGAGCAGTTCTTC
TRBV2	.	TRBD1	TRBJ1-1	CASSKQGGTEAFF	TGTGCCAGCAGTAAACAGGGGGGGACTGAAGCTTTCTTT
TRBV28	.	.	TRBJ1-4	CASSTPAGTREKLFF	TGTGCCAGCAGCACCCCGGCAGGCACACGTGAAAAACTGTTTTTT
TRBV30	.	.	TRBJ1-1	CAWWGRDNTEAFF	TGTGCCTGGTGGGGCAGGGACAACACTGAAGCTTTCTTT
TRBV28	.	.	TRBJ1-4	CASSLFGAGLNEKLFF	TGTGCCAGCAGTTTATTCGGTGCAGGACTGAATGAAAAACTGTTTTTT
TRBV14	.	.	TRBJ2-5	CASSQERGGTQYF	TGTGCCAGCAGCCAAGAGAGGGGGGGGACCCAGTACTTC
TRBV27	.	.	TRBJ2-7	CASRPQGRSYEQYF	TGTGCCAGCAGGCCACAGGGACGCTCCTACGAGCAGTACTTC
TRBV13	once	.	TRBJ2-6	CASSPMGSGANVLTF	TGTGCCAGCAGCCCAATGGGCTCTGGGGCCAACGTCCTGACTTTC